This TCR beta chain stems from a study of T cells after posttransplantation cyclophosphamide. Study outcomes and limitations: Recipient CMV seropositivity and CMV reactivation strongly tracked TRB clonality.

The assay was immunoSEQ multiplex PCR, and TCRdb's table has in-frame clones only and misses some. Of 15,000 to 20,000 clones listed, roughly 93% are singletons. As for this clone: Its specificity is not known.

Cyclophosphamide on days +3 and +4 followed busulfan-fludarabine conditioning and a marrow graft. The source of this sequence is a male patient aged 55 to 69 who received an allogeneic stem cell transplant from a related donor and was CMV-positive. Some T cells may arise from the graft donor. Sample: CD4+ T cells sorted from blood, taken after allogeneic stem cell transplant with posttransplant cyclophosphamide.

Here the CDR3 reads CASRRQVNEKLFF. The DNA for the CDR3 is TGTGCCAGCAGGAGACAGGTGAATGAAAAACTGTTTTTT. The chain combines TRBV2 with TRBJ1-4; D is perhaps TRBD1 (6 bases). V lost 6 bases to trimming and J lost 5 bases, with 10 bases between them. Germline V gene sequence: CDR1 SNHLY, CDR2 FYNNEI. CDR3 length: 13 amino acids.